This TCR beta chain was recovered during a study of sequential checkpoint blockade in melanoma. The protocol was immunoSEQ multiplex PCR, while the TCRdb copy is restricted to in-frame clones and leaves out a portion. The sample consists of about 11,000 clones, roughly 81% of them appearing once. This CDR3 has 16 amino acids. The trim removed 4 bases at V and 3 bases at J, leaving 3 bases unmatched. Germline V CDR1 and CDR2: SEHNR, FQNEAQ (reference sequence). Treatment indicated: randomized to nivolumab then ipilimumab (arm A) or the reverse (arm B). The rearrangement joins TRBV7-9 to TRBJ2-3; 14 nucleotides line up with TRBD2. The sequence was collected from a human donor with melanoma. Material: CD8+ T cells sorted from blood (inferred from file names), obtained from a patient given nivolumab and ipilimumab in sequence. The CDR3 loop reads CASSSRTSGRTDTQYF. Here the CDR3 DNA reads TGTGCCAGCAGCTCCAGGACTAGCGGGAGGACAGATACGCAGTATTTT.